This T cell receptor (beta chain) was sequenced during a study of Ad26.COV2.S vaccination and SARS-CoV-2 variants. Turning to the study itself: Recipients of Ad26.COV2.S got it intramuscularly, once or twice 56 days apart.

Clones were sequenced by immunoSEQ multiplex PCR, and TCRdb holds only the in-frame ones, with some missing. The sample has about 420,000 clones; roughly 90% are singletons. The treatment: around 19 received Ad26.COV2.S at low or high dose, single or two shots; 5 received placebo; per-sample allocation not given. The investigators took samples on day 63 after the first vaccine or placebo injection. The CDR3 loop spans 14 amino acids. J gave up 7 bases and V 6 bases, and 7 bases lay outside the gene matches. Germline V gene data show CDR1 as SGHTA and CDR2 as FQGNSA. The chain joins TRBV7-2 to TRBJ2-1, with 9 bases fitting TRBD2. This receptor was taken from a person aged 18-60 years who received the Ad26.COV2.S COVID-19 vaccine or a placebo. The sample consisted of peripheral blood, taken in a trial of Ad26.COV2.S vaccine versus placebo. This CDR3 is CASRALAGGNEQFF. DNA of the CDR3: TGTGCCAGCAGGGCGCTCGCGGGGGGGAATGAGCAGTTCTTC.